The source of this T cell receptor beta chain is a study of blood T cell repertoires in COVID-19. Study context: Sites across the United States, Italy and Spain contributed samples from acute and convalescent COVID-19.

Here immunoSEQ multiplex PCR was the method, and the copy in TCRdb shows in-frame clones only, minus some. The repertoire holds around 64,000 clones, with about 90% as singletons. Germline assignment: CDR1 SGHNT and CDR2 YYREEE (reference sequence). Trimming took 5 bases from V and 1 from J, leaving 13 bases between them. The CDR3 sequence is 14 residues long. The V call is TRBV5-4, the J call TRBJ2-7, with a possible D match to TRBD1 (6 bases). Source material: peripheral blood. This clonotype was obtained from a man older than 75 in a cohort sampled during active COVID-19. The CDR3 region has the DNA TGTGCCAGCAGAGCCAACAGGGAATCCTACGAGCAGTACTTC. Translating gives CASRANRESYEQYF. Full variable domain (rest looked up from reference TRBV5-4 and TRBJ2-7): ETGVTQSPTHLIKTRGQQVTLRCSSQSGHNTVSWYQQALGQGPQFIFQYYREEENGRGNFPPRFSGLQFPNYSSELNVNALELDDSALYLCASRANRESYEQYFGPGTRLTVT.